This T cell receptor beta chain was sequenced for a study of cytomegalovirus exposure and HLA in healthy donors (dated by TCRdb to about 2017). In terms of the full investigation: According to an earlier analysis of a few hundred of the donors, about 179 million T cells yielded 117 million unique TCR beta sequences and 276 Gb of sequence data. Roughly 300 gigabases of sequencing data and roughly 90 million unique TCR sequences were included in an early release covering over 600 HLA-typed donors. Of the roughly 400 genotyped donors, approximately 82% fell in the genetic ancestry cluster associated with self-reported Caucasian donors. The study aimed to test whether cataloging public T cell receptors could reveal signatures of past pathogen exposure. The study profiled the T cell repertoires of 500 to 800 subjects by immunosequencing and related them to cytomegalovirus serostatus. In addition to the first cohort of several hundred subjects, a separate validation cohort of 130 or so different subjects was used. To predict cytomegalovirus infection status, the study combined high-throughput TCR immunosequencing, statistical association of individual TCRs with disease status, and machine learning. A later analysis re-examined previously published TCR beta repertoires from 610 or so donors and added high-resolution HLA genotyping to investigate patterns of TCR occurrence. Rather than drawing on any new phenotypic data, the later analysis identified candidate immune exposures from TCR beta sequences and the way those sequences occurred across donors. An earlier analysis of 587 of the donors applied high-throughput TCR beta sequencing to assess whether each TCR beta V gene segment acted as functional or pseudogenic. Alongside the repertoire data, information on donor age, sex, ethnicity and CMV serostatus was compiled. In a later genetic analysis, genome-wide SNP genotypes for about 65% of the roughly 700 donors were used, and that subset was treated as a discovery cohort. Every repertoire in the discovery cohort had been generated on one and the same sequencing platform. HLA typing included class I and class II loci at four-digit resolution. Typing coverage varied by locus: 629-630 donors for A, B, C, DRB1 and DQB1; approximately 500 for DQA1; approximately 610 for DPA1; roughly 450 for DPB1. Roughly five DR-DQ haplotypes were handled as single units for association and clustering, since linkage in the cohort was strong. Among a few hundred genotyped donors of the cohort, an average of about 240,000 unique TCR beta nucleotide sequences were sequenced per donor, roughly 18% of them non-productive. Results the study describes overall, beyond this receptor: The authors suggested that the approach could potentially be generalized to other disease states and immunological phenotypes. Because counts were too low, about 15 rarely observed V segments, including chromosome 9 orphons, were left out of the earlier analysis of several hundred of the donors. Specific HLA alleles were associated with around 18,000 TCR beta sequences at a false discovery rate of 0.05 in a later analysis. A later genetic analysis associated a missense DCLRE1C variant with V-gene and J-gene trimming of TCR beta chains, and an independent cohort replicated the association. Strong co-occurrence of HLA alleles, especially DR and DQ, made assigning TCR associations to individual alleles difficult. In both the original and validation cohorts, the classifier was reported to diagnose cytomegalovirus status with high specificity and sensitivity. According to a later analysis, TCR association rates differed among HLA loci, with DRB1 alleles showing the most associated TCRs and HLA-C alleles showing the fewest. In an earlier analysis of 587 of the donors, most TCR beta V segments appeared in productive rearrangements about 90% or about 30% of the time, broadly matching IMGT annotations. A further reported finding was that TCR beta sequences accurately predicted the HLA-A and HLA-B alleles for most subjects in the first cohort. The sequencing pipeline was judged likely to have produced a cluster of highly shared sequence variants as a technical artifact. Linkage disequilibrium might explain the correlated functional status among segregating V segments, but an unknown experimental factor could not be excluded. Immune exposure information for the cohort was limited to CMV serostatus. The study gave a list of around 170 TCR beta chains associated with cytomegalovirus. In a later analysis, most CMV-associated TCR beta chains were found to appear HLA-restricted, with HLA associations seemingly driven largely by CMV exposure. Presence/absence analyses assumed roughly uniform sequencing depth across donors, an assumption that may not hold. While some public TCRs were present in many individuals, most TCR sequences turned up only very rarely across donors. According to a later genetic analysis, donors in an Asian-associated ancestry cluster had fewer N-insertions in productive TCRs than the approximately 630-donor mean. Several of the top co-occurrence clusters appeared to be linked to parvovirus B19, influenza, CMV and Epstein-Barr virus, according to a later analysis. In vitro tests confirmed that three of the cytomegalovirus-associated TCR beta chains recognize cytomegalovirus antigens. In a later analysis, HLA-associated TCR beta chains were found to be more clonally expanded and to have lower generation probabilities than equally common non-associated chains. Because HLA typing was missing for some donors at each locus, association tests included only the typed subset. In this cohort, only TCR beta chains were sequenced, and detectable features were limited by the absence of alpha or paired-chain data. Some IMGT-functional V segments, including TRBV6-2 and TRBV6-3, could not be told apart with the 87-base-pair reads, so those segments were excluded.

The cohort was made up of 666 healthy bone marrow donors. Cohort members were all nominally healthy when sampled, although unrecorded immune exposures were likely present. The donor was CMV seronegative and was included in the group of several hundred seronegative cohort members. A peripheral blood sample was collected from each donor, and TCR beta sequencing was performed on peripheral blood mononuclear cells. The Qiagen DNeasy Blood Extraction Kit was used to extract genomic DNA from the blood cell samples. V is cut by 6 bases and J by 0 bases, and the space between the germline ends is 8 bases. The CDR3 spans 13 residues, from the cysteine through the phenylalanine. The sequence is cut down to CDR3 DNA, 39 bases in frame from base 1. The germline V gene supplies CDR1 SNHLY and CDR2 FYNNEI. The sample holds a few counts of this clone. The antigen it recognizes is unknown. No clone much larger than this one lies a single base away; base qualities are absent.

The library was built by means of the immunoSEQ multiplex PCR assay. For the multiplex PCR, a mixture combining 60 forward primers for TCR Vbeta segments and 13 reverse primers for TCR Jbeta segments was used. Amplification of the CDR3 region of rearranged TCR beta genes was performed with a multiplex PCR assay on genomic DNA. Amplified TCR beta libraries were sequenced as 87-base-pair reads on the Illumina HiSeq System. On the study's bioinformatics: A later analysis counted some 74 million unique TCR beta chains across the 550 to 800 repertoires, and some 11 million of these chains were shared by at least two donors. Raw reads were error-corrected and collapsed into unique sequences with a nearest-neighbor algorithm that merged closely related sequences to remove PCR and sequencing errors. Alignment of CDR3 sequences to IMGT reference sequences was used to assign V, D and J gene segments. Each retained sequence needed at least a six-nucleotide match to both a V gene segment and a J gene segment. A rearrangement counted as productive if the CDR3 had no stop codons and remained in frame with V and J, and every other rearrangement counted as non-productive. Following IMGT convention, CDR3 was defined as the stretch from the second conserved V-encoded cysteine up to the conserved J-encoded phenylalanine. In an earlier analysis of roughly 580 of the donors, sequences lacking an unambiguous match to a single V gene segment were excluded. In an earlier analysis of about 590 of the donors, a V segment was called functional when productive rearrangements were above 56.7%, and segregating when the standard deviation between donors exceeded 5%. A statistical classification framework was developed to diagnose cytomegalovirus status using the catalog of TCR beta chain sequences. A later analysis assigned V and J genes by comparing TCR nucleotide sequences with IMGT/GENE-DB human TR gene sequences. In a later analysis, CDR3 sequences and most-parsimonious VDJ recombination scenarios were assigned using the TCRdist pipeline. A later analysis defined each TCR beta chain by its CDR3 amino acid sequence plus V-gene family, and excluded reads lacking a unique V-gene family. In a later analysis, 450 to 600 highly shared, low-generation-probability nucleotide sequences were removed to address suspected cross-contamination and a sequencing artifact. A later analysis calculated a clonal expansion index for each public chain from normalized within-repertoire ranks of inferred template counts. In a later analysis, generation probabilities were computed using a VDJ recombination model fitted to out-of-frame rearrangements, and the results were checked against IGoR. In a later analysis, TCR-TCR, TCR-HLA and TCR-CMV co-occurrence was scored with hypergeometric tests, and a repertoire-size bias correction was applied to TCR pairs. False discovery rates were estimated in a later analysis by permuting HLA or CMV assignments 20 times. In a later analysis, co-occurring TCRs were grouped with DBSCAN, and TCRdist sequence similarity was added when clustering was performed within HLA-allele-positive subsets. Repertoires with fewer than 30,000 or more than 120,000 public chains were left out of co-occurrence clustering, as were five repertoires with anomalous nucleotide sharing. TCRdb obtained this table from immuneACCESS and retained in-frame rearrangements with V and J assigned. These tables miss some clones; where compared with another copy, unresolved V genes account for less than half of the shortfall, and the remainder is unexplained. V and J calls and clone size are given by that table; D and trimming were obtained from the DNA. This sample holds 110,000 to 150,000 clones; 60% to 75% were observed only once. About 7% of the sample lies in the top ten.

The clonotype originates from a man younger than 40 in good health and CMV-seronegative. The sequenced sample was PBMCs. Recombination linked TRBV2 to TRBJ1-1; too little of a D gene remains to name it. The CDR3 reads CASSPTMNTEAFF. The nucleotides read TGTGCCAGCAGCCCGACTATGAACACTGAAGCTTTCTTT. Where the CDR3 stops, the reference TRBV2 and TRBJ1-1 genes take over; the full variable domain is EPEVTQTPSHQVTQMGQEVILRCVPISNHLYFYWYRQILGQKVEFLVSFYNNEISEKSEIFDDQFSVERPDGSNFTLKIRSTKLEDSAMYFCASSPTMNTEAFFGQGTRLTVV.